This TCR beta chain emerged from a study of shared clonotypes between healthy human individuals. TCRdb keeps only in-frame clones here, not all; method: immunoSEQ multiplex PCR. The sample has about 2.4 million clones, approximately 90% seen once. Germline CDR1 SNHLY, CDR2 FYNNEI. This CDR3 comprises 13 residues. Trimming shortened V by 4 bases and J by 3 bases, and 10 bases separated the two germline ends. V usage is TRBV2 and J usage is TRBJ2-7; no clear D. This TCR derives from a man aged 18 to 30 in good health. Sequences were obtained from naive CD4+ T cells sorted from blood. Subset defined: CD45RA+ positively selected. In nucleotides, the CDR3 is TGTGCCAGCAGTGTACCTTCAATCTACGAGCAGTACTTC. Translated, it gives CASSVPSIYEQYF.